Presented here are 17 T cell receptor beta chains from one specimen sequenced in a study of CD8+ T cells in alopecia areata. The treatment denotes: oral pan-JAK inhibitor, 5-10 mg twice daily. Following RNA extraction, reverse transcription yielded cDNA that acted as the sequencing template. Sequencing was performed with immunoSEQ multiplex PCR; in TCRdb, only in-frame clones are kept and a portion is missing. The sample lists 250,000 to 300,000 clones; roughly 64% were seen once. This material consisted of CD4+ T cells sorted from blood, taken at week 24, from a patient treated with tofacitinib. The receptors originated from a human donor with alopecia areata.

The chain carries TRBV30 and TRBJ1-2, with D hard to call. Trimming removed 4 bases from V and 5 bases from J, with 8 bases in between. CDR1 and CDR2 from the germline V gene are GTSNPN and SVGIG (reference sequence). This CDR3 has 11 amino acids. CDR3 loop: CAWMRAYGYTF. The CDR3 DNA reads as TGTGCCTGGATGCGAGCTTATGGCTACACCTTC.

About this clone: The sample holds other DNA sequences that translate to the same CDR3. The rearrangement uses TRBV29-1 and TRBJ2-3; D not certain. The CDR3 length is 10 residues. Germline V gene lookup returns CDR1 SQVTM and CDR2 ANQGSEA. V lost 7 bases, J lost 1 base, and 3 bases lay in between. CDR3 residues: CSAGTDTQYF. For the CDR3, the DNA is TGCAGCGCCGGCACAGATACGCAGTATTTT.

V usage is TRBV6-5 and J usage is TRBJ1-6; D not certain. The germline V gene encodes CDR1 MNHEY and CDR2 SVGAGI. The CDR3 is made up of 14 amino acids. Deletions cut 5 bases from V and 14 bases from J, with 19 bases between. CDR3 loop: CASSTFRRVLALHF. CDR3 DNA: TGTGCCAGCAGTACCTTTAGACGCGTTTTGGCCCTCCACTTT.

The CDR3 reads CASSLGNYEQYF. The CDR3 DNA reads TGCGCCAGCAGTCTTGGGAACTACGAGCAGTACTTC. The chain combines TRBV5-1 with TRBJ2-7; unclear D gene. The CDR3 extends over 12 amino acids. Trimming took off 5 bases at V and 3 bases at J, with 9 bases between the two ends. Germline-derived CDR1 and CDR2 are SGHRS and YFSETQ.

J is TRBJ2-1 and V is TRBV5-1, with 10 positions matching TRBD2. The CDR3 is 15 residues long. V was pared by 0 bases and J by 8 bases, with 5 bases of the junction left unmatched. Germline CDR1 SGHRS, CDR2 YFSETQ. CDR3: CASSLGTSGAHEQFF. The CDR3 nucleotides are TGCGCCAGCAGCTTGGGTACTAGCGGGGCCCATGAGCAGTTCTTC.

The V call is TRBV18, the J call TRBJ2-2; either TRBD1 or TRBD2 may fit D (5 bases each). V was clipped by 3 bases and J by 3 bases, with 11 bases between them. This CDR3 region has 15 residues. Germline CDR1 is KGHSH and CDR2 is LQKENI. CDR3 in DNA: TGTGCCAGCTCACCGCGGCGAGGGGACACCGGGGAGCTGTTTTTT. Its translation is CASSPRRGDTGELFF.

V gene TRBV5-1 combines with J gene TRBJ2-5; possible D gene TRBD1, 5 bases. The V and J ends lost 2 bases and 2 bases respectively, with 10 bases between them. Germline CDR1 SGHRS, CDR2 YFSETQ. This CDR3 has 14 residues. The CDR3 here is CASSFWAGQETQYF. Written as DNA, the CDR3 is TGCGCCAGCAGCTTTTGGGCAGGGCAAGAGACCCAGTACTTC. Combining the CDR3 with reference TRBV5-1 and TRBJ2-5 gives the whole variable domain KAGVTQTPRYLIKTRGQQVTLSCSPISGHRSVSWYQQTPGQGLQFLFEYFSETQRNKGNFPGRFSGRQFSNSRSEMNVSTLELGDSALYLCASSFWAGQETQYFGPGTRLLVL.

The rearrangement joins TRBV7-2 to TRBJ1-2; maybe TRBD1 (6 bases). With 3 bases removed from V and 4 bases from J, the gap between germline ends came to 12 bases. The CDR3 is made up of 14 amino acids. Germline CDR1 and CDR2: SGHTA and FQGNSA. The CDR3 region is CASSFRQAAYGYTF. CDR3 nucleotide sequence: TGTGCCAGCAGCTTTCGACAGGCGGCCTATGGCTACACCTTC.

This clone has ten or more counts. This CDR3 reads CASRSGTGAYEQYF. The CDR3 DNA reads as TGTGCCAGCAGGTCCGGGACAGGGGCCTACGAGCAGTACTTC. V and J are TRBV7-2 and TRBJ2-7; 10 nucleotides align to TRBD1. This CDR3 contains 14 residues. Germline V gives CDR1 SGHTA, CDR2 FQGNSA. With 6 bases clipped from V and 2 bases from J, the junction kept 4 bases outside the gene matches.

The chain uses TRBV15 and TRBJ1-4; D perhaps matches TRBD1 (5 bases). There are 14 residues in the CDR3. V was shortened by 0 bases and J by 7 bases, with 9 bases between the two germline ends. CDR1 and CDR2 from the germline V gene are LNHNV and YYDKDF (reference sequence). The CDR3 here is CATSREGGTEKLFF. For the CDR3, the DNA is TGTGCCACCAGCAGAGAGGGGGGGACTGAAAAACTGTTTTTT.

This chain uses TRBV4-1 with TRBJ2-7; D is perhaps TRBD2 (5 bases). The CDR3 contains 15 residues. Trimming pared 1 base from V and 0 bases from J, leaving 10 bases between. The germline gives CDR1 MGHRA, CDR2 YSYEKL. The chain's CDR3 is CASSQAGLSSYEQYF. CDR3 bases: TGCGCCAGCAGCCAAGCGGGGTTAAGCTCCTACGAGCAGTACTTC.

This sequence joins TRBV30 and TRBJ1-6, with 8 positions matching TRBD1. CDR1 is GTSNPN, CDR2 SVGIG, per germline (reference sequence). The V and J ends lost 0 bases and 7 bases, in that order; junction bases with no gene match: 14. The CDR3 length is 18 residues. The CDR3 bases are TGTGCCTGGAGTGTATCCCCACGCCGACAGGGGTACAATTCACCCCTCCACTTT. Residues: CAWSVSPRRQGYNSPLHF.

This clone was recorded a few times. V and J are TRBV7-2 and TRBJ2-2, with TRBD1 identical over 7 bases. V dropped 4 bases and J dropped 6; count of bases not matched to a gene: 11. From germline, CDR1 is SGHTA and CDR2 FQGNSA. This CDR3 is built from 16 residues. CDR3 DNA sequence: TGTGCCAGCAGCTCGCAGAGACAGGGAGTGCCCGGGGAGCTGTTTTTT. Translation gives CASSSQRQGVPGELFF.

A single count supports this clone. J is TRBJ1-2 and V is TRBV4-1; 7 bases line up with TRBD1. This CDR3 has 16 amino acids. Losses at the gene ends were 0 bases for V and 4 bases for J; bases not matched to a gene: 8. CDR1 MGHRA and CDR2 YSYEKL come from the germline V gene. The chain's CDR3 is CASSQEPPGGPYGYTF. CDR3 nucleotides: TGCGCCAGCAGCCAAGAACCGCCAGGGGGTCCCTATGGCTACACCTTC.

The J gene is TRBJ1-5, the V gene TRBV30; D call uncertain. This CDR3 has 14 amino acids. V gave up 0 bases and J gave up 3 bases, with 9 bases separating them. Germline values: CDR1 GTSNPN, CDR2 SVGIG (reference sequence). In DNA form, the CDR3 reads TGTGCCTGGAGTGTAGCAGCTCTCAATCAGCCCCAGCATTTT. This translates into CAWSVAALNQPQHF.

The chain links TRBV6-1 to TRBJ2-7, with TRBD1 identical over 9 bases. Germline values: CDR1 MNHNS, CDR2 SASEGT. Germline trimming cut 7 bases from V and 2 bases from J; bases unmatched to any gene: 9. CDR3 length: 15 amino acids. The CDR3 DNA is TGTGCCAGCAACGCACCGGGACAGGGAGCCTACGAGCAGTACTTC. Protein product: CASNAPGQGAYEQYF.

The rearrangement links TRBV7-2 to TRBJ1-2, with 8 bases identical to TRBD1. The CDR3 contains 13 residues. Germline V gives CDR1 SGHTA, CDR2 FQGNSA. The V and J ends lost 3 bases and 7 bases, in that order; junction bases with no gene match: 4. CDR3: CASSLQGAGGYTF. For the CDR3, the DNA is TGTGCCAGCAGCTTGCAGGGGGCGGGTGGCTACACCTTC.